This T cell receptor (beta chain) was found in a study of T cells in tumors after PD-1 blockade. Whole-study context: No patient had prior checkpoint blockade, systemic immunosuppression, or radiotherapy within 4 weeks. Peripheral blood samples averaged around 38,000 unique clonotypes and more than 100,000 templates. Regarding the study as a whole: Some novel exhausted tumor clones appeared in pre-treatment blood, suggesting peripheral recruitment.

About this clone itself: Its antigen is unknown.

TCRdb's table, derived via immunoSEQ multiplex PCR, lists solely in-frame clones and lacks some. The data hold about 19,000 clones, with roughly 80% observed a single time. Deletions cut 1 base from V and 8 bases from J, with 6 bases between. The CDR3 runs to 12 residues. CDR1 is SGHVS and CDR2 is FNYEAQ in the germline V gene. Sequencing was performed on PBMCs, taken after anti-PD-1 therapy. The rearrangement links TRBV7-6 to TRBJ2-1; D call uncertain. This clonotype was obtained from a human donor with advanced basal cell or squamous cell carcinoma (not recorded which). Here the CDR3 reads CASSLVPDEQFF. The DNA of the CDR3 is TGTGCCAGCAGCTTAGTCCCGGATGAGCAGTTCTTC.